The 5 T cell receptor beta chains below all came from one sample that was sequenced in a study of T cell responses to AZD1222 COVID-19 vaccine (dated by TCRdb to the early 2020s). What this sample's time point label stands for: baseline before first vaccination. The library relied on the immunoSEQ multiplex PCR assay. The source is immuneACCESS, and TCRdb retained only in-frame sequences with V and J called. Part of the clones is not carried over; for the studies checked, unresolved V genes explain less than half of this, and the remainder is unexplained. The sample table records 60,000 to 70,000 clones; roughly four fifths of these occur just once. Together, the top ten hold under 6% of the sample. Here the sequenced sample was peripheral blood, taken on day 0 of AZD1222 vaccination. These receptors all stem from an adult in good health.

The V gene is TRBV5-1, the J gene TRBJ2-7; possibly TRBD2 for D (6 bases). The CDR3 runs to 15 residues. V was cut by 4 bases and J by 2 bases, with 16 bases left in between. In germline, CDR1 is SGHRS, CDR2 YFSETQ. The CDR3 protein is CASSPVGGNPYEQYF. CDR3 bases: TGCGCCAGCAGCCCGGTGGGGGGAAATCCCTACGAGCAGTACTTC. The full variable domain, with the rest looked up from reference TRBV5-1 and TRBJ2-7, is KAGVTQTPRYLIKTRGQQVTLSCSPISGHRSVSWYQQTPGQGLQFLFEYFSETQRNKGNFPGRFSGRQFSNSRSEMNVSTLELGDSALYLCASSPVGGNPYEQYFGPGTRLTVT.

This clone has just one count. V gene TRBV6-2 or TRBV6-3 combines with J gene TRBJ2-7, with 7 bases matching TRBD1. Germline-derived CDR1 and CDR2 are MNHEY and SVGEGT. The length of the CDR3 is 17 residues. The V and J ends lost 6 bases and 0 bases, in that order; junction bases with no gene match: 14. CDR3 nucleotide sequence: TGTGCCAGCAGCCTACTCGGGACAGAACTTTACTCCTACGAGCAGTACTTC. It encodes CASSLLGTELYSYEQYF.

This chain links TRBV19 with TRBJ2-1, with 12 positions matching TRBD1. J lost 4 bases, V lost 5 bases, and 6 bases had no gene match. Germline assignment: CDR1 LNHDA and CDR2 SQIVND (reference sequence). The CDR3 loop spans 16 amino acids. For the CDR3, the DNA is TGTGCCAGTAGTCCGGGACAGGGGGCCGGGTACAATGAGCAGTTCTTC. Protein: CASSPGQGAGYNEQFF.

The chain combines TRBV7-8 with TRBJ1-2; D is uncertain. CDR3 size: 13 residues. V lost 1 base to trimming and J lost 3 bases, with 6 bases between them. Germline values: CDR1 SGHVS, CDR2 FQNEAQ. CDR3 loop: CASSLETDYGYTF. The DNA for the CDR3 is TGTGCCAGCAGCTTAGAGACTGACTATGGCTACACCTTC.

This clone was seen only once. The CDR3 bases are TGCGCCAGCAGCTCGGACAGGGGGACCGGGGAGCTGTTTTTT. Its protein is CASSSDRGTGELFF. V is TRBV5-1 and J is TRBJ2-2, with 10 bases matching TRBD1. The junction had 1 base not matched to a gene; V was cut back by 3 bases and J by 5 bases. Germline CDR1 and CDR2: SGHRS and YFSETQ. The CDR3 totals 14 residues.